This T cell receptor (beta chain) derives from a study of blood T cell repertoires in COVID-19 (dated by TCRdb to about 2020). For context, the study as a whole: Samples covering the acute and convalescent phases of COVID-19 were provided by collaborators in the United States, Italy and Spain. The repertoires were made available in a free public database intended to serve as a resource for research on the immune response to SARS-CoV-2. The samples were drawn from the first 160 participants of the ongoing ImmuneRACE study and from over a thousand subjects provided by 6 global collaborators. The dataset comprised deeply sampled blood TCRbeta repertoires from subjects exposed to, actively infected with, or recovered from COVID-19. A de-identified subject ID, COVID-19 status, age in years and sex were almost always included in the sample metadata. HLA class I and class II types, where available, came from metadata supplied by the sample provider rather than from assay-based typing. The material from the prospective study consisted of cDNA or gDNA derived from T cells, B-cell-depleted T cells, or PBMCs. The full study reports these points: The amount of clinical and demographic metadata varied by source and participant and was provided uncurated.

Each collaborating institution followed its own protocols to collect whole blood in K2EDTA tubes. Collaborator samples were shipped for TCRbeta analysis as frozen whole blood, isolated PBMCs, or DNA extracted from either sample type. With respect to this clone: Its binding antigen is unknown. Nothing much larger sits one base from this clone, and base qualities are not available.

The CDR3 contains 13 residues, cysteine and phenylalanine counted. Of all the DNA, just the CDR3 is kept, 39 bases in frame from base 1. V is pared back by 5 bases and J by 5 bases, with 10 bases lying between the germline termini. The immunoSEQ Assay, a bias-controlled multiplex PCR, was used to amplify TCRbeta CDR3 regions from genomic DNA. The study's processing was this. The number of nucleated cells in each sample was estimated by amplification of reference gene primers within the assay. Sequence reads were collapsed and filtered to measure the absolute abundance of every unique TCRbeta CDR3 rearrangement. For each sample, productive Simpson clonality was calculated by taking the square root of Simpson's diversity index across productive rearrangements. TCRdb stores this immuneACCESS table with in-frame sequences only. Part of the clones is absent; in the studies checked, under half of the shortfall reflects unresolved V genes, and no reason is known for the rest. That table gives V, J and clone size, and the DNA gave D and trimming. The sample has about 81,000 clones on record, about nine tenths of them singletons. Roughly 2% of the sample lies in the top ten.

Sequencing was done on a sample of peripheral blood. Recombination connected TRBV12-3 or TRBV12-4 to TRBJ1-5, with the D gene not confidently named. The source is a woman in her fifties or sixties in a cohort sampled during active COVID-19. The DNA is as follows: TGTGCCAGCAGTCCCCGGGGTCATCAGCCCCAGCATTTT. This translates into CASSPRGHQPQHF.